The 10 T cell receptor beta chains listed next were all sequenced from one sample in a study of beta chain features in type 1 diabetes. Sequencing targeted expressed TCRB transcripts, as all isolated RNA had been reverse transcribed. Here immunoSEQ multiplex PCR was the method, and the copy in TCRdb shows in-frame clones only, minus some. The table includes 850,000 to 900,000 clones, 15% to 20% detected once. The specimen was naive CD4+ T cells from blood. These receptors all stem from a woman between 18 and 30 years old in good health.

The rearrangement joins TRBV19 to TRBJ2-7; 10 positions agree with TRBD2. Germline CDR1 and CDR2: LNHDA and SQIVND (reference sequence). The CDR3 has 16 residues. V shed 5 bases, J shed 3 bases, and the junction held 10 bases outside the gene matches. CDR3 amino acids: CASSASWTSGRYEQYF. CDR3 sequence (DNA): TGTGCCAGTAGTGCTTCGTGGACTAGCGGCCGCTACGAGCAGTACTTC.

The V and J genes are TRBV4-3 and TRBJ1-2; D possibly corresponds to TRBD1 (5 bases). Trimming cost V 0 bases and J 5 bases, with 13 bases left between them. Germline CDR1 reads LGHNA; CDR2 reads YSLEER. The CDR3 consists of 15 residues. The CDR3 loop reads CASSQDGGSGYGYTF. The CDR3 coding sequence is TGCGCCAGCAGCCAAGATGGGGGGTCAGGGTATGGCTACACCTTC.

V gene TRBV4-1 combines with J gene TRBJ1-5; D possibly corresponds to TRBD1 (5 bases). CDR1 and CDR2 (germline): MGHRA, YSYEKL. CDR3 size: 17 residues. Trimming took 0 bases from V and 9 from J, leaving 21 bases between them. CDR3 in DNA: TGCGCCAGCAGCCAAGATTCAGGGCGCCCCTCCGGTCGGCCCCAGCATTTT. It is translated as CASSQDSGRPSGRPQHF.

V is TRBV19 and J is TRBJ2-1; D tentatively fits TRBD1 or TRBD2 (6 bases each). Deletions cut 5 bases from V and 4 bases from J, with 15 bases between. CDR3 size: 15 residues. Germline V gene data show CDR1 as LNHDA and CDR2 as SQIVND (reference sequence). The CDR3: CASSPQIGGYNEQFF. The CDR3 coding sequence is TGTGCCAGTAGTCCCCAAATAGGGGGGTACAATGAGCAGTTCTTC.

This clone has just a few counts. The chain recombines TRBV28 with TRBJ2-3; D is unclear. CDR1 MDHEN and CDR2 SYDVKM come from the germline V gene. The CDR3 spans 13 residues. V gave up 8 bases and J gave up 4 bases, with 13 bases separating them. The DNA for the CDR3 is TGTGCCAGCTCTCCTGCACCGCCAGATACGCAGTATTTT. This encodes CASSPAPPDTQYF.

This clone was seen only a few times. V is TRBV19 and J is TRBJ2-7; TRBD1 matches 10 bases. The CDR3 totals 17 residues. Trimming at V came to 3 bases and at J to 3 bases, leaving 11 bases not matched to a gene. Germline-derived CDR1 and CDR2 are LNHDA and SQIVND (reference sequence). The CDR3 region is CASSMFPGTGVYYEQYF. CDR3 bases: TGTGCCAGTAGTATGTTTCCTGGGACAGGGGTATACTACGAGCAGTACTTC.

As to this clone: A much bigger clone sits one base away, suggesting this may be a read error. In DNA, the CDR3 is TGTGCCAGCAGCCGAAAAGAGACCCAGTACTTC. Amino acids: CASSRKETQYF. The chain links TRBV7-8 to TRBJ2-5; D gene ambiguous. Germline lookup yields CDR1 SGHVS and CDR2 FQNEAQ. The CDR3 covers 11 residues. V lost 5 bases and J 3 bases, leaving 4 bases between the germline ends.

This chain uses TRBV4-3 with TRBJ2-2; 11 nucleotides agree with TRBD1. This CDR3 has 15 amino acids. Germline V gives CDR1 LGHNA, CDR2 YSLEER. With 5 bases clipped from V and 6 bases from J, the junction kept 5 bases outside the gene matches. The CDR3: CASSWGQGVSGELFF. The DNA of the CDR3 is TGCGCCAGCAGCTGGGGACAGGGGGTTTCCGGGGAGCTGTTTTTT.

This chain joins TRBV7-8 and TRBJ1-1, with 7 bases that match TRBD1. Germline values: CDR1 SGHVS, CDR2 FQNEAQ. The V segment lost 2 bases and the J segment 5 bases; nucleotides outside the gene matches: 8. There are 15 residues in the CDR3. The CDR3 here is CASSLLGGAGTEAFF. The CDR3, as DNA: TGTGCCAGCAGCTTACTAGGGGGCGCGGGGACTGAAGCTTTCTTT.

The chain recombines TRBV5-4 with TRBJ2-7, with a tentative D call TRBD1 (7 bases). CDR1 and CDR2 from the germline V gene are SGHNT and YYREEE (reference sequence). This CDR3 region has 16 residues. The V and J ends lost 0 bases and 4 bases respectively, with 17 bases between them. Here the CDR3 DNA reads TGTGCCAGCAGCTTGGGGGCACAGGGGAGGTCGTACGAGCAGTACTTC. Its translation: CASSLGAQGRSYEQYF.